What follows are 11 T cell receptor beta chains derived from one specimen sequenced in a study of blood T cell repertoires in COVID-19 (dated by TCRdb to about 2020). Library generation was performed with the immunoSEQ multiplex PCR assay. Held by TCRdb, this immuneACCESS table contains in-frame sequences only and omits some clones. Under half of the omission traces to an unresolved V gene where checked; the cause of the rest is unknown. The sample includes tens of thousands of clones, with under 90% observed a single time. About 14% of the sample is held by the ten biggest clonotypes. The sequencing sample was made of peripheral blood. Source of these receptors: a man aged 45-65 years with COVID-19, enrolled during active disease.

This chain connects TRBV11-2 to TRBJ2-3; 9 nucleotides match TRBD2. Germline-derived CDR1 and CDR2 are SGHAT and FQNNGV. J gave up 3 bases and V 5 bases, and 9 bases lay outside the gene matches. The CDR3 contains 16 residues. In DNA, the CDR3 is TGTGCCAGCAGCGGCCTGATAGCGGGGGTTACAGATACGCAGTATTTT. Translated: CASSGLIAGVTDTQYF.

The chain is built from TRBV29-1 and TRBJ1-2, with TRBD1 as a possible D gene (6 bases). The CDR3 totals 14 residues. Germline CDR1 SQVTM, CDR2 ANQGSEA. Trimming removed 5 bases at V and 0 bases at J, with 13 bases between. The CDR3 region has the DNA TGCAGCGTTCCCGGACAGTCTTCTAACTATGGCTACACCTTC. It is translated as CSVPGQSSNYGYTF. Full variable domain (outside the CDR3, taken from reference TRBV29-1 and TRBJ1-2): SAVISQKPSRDICQRGTSLTIQCQVDSQVTMMFWYRQQPGQSLTLIATANQGSEATYESGFVIDKFPISRPNLTFSTLTVSNMSPEDSSIYLCSVPGQSSNYGYTFGSGTRLTVV.

This rearrangement joins TRBV4-3 to TRBJ1-4; perhaps TRBD1 as D (6 bases). CDR3 size: 15 residues. Deletions cut 0 bases from V and 4 bases from J, with 9 bases between. Per germline, CDR1 LGHNA and CDR2 YSLEER. CDR3 coding DNA: TGCGCCAGCAGCCAAGAGGGGGCCCTTAATGAAAAACTGTTTTTT. The encoded protein is CASSQEGALNEKLFF.

The J gene is TRBJ1-2, the V gene TRBV30; D ambiguous. The germline gives CDR1 GTSNPN, CDR2 SVGIG (reference sequence). The CDR3 has 15 amino acids. The germline V and J ends were trimmed by 4 bases and 2 bases, with 17 bases remaining between them. This CDR3 reads CAWTIGGDVNYGYTF. The CDR3 DNA sequence: TGTGCCTGGACGATTGGAGGAGACGTCAACTATGGCTACACCTTC.

V usage is TRBV6-6 and J usage is TRBJ1-2; 9 bases fit TRBD1. The ends lost 6 bases at V and 7 bases at J; junction bases unmatched: 0. There are 11 residues in the CDR3. Germline CDR1 reads MNHNY; CDR2 reads SVGAGI (reference sequence). In nucleotides, the CDR3 is TGTGCCAGCAGGGACAGGGGTGGCTACACCTTC. This sequence encodes CASRDRGGYTF.

The V call is TRBV27, the J call TRBJ1-4, with D uncertain. Trimming removed 4 bases at V and 10 bases at J, with 16 bases between. This CDR3 has 14 residues. Germline loops: CDR1 MNHEY, CDR2 SMNVEV (reference sequence). CDR3: CASSSPEGGGKLFF. The CDR3 nucleotides are TGTGCCAGCAGTTCCCCGGAAGGTGGAGGAAAACTGTTTTTT.

The chain uses TRBV6-5 and TRBJ2-3; 7 nucleotides match TRBD2. CDR1 and CDR2 (germline): MNHEY, SVGAGI. V dropped 8 bases and J dropped 3; count of bases not matched to a gene: 8. The CDR3 covers 14 residues. This CDR3 reads CASSGGGPTDTQYF. The CDR3 DNA reads as TGTGCCAGCTCAGGCGGGGGTCCAACAGATACGCAGTATTTT.

The chain has TRBV13 and TRBJ2-3; 9 bases fit TRBD2. The trim removed 5 bases at V and 5 bases at J, leaving 17 bases unmatched. There are 18 residues in the CDR3. The germline V gene has CDR1 PRHDT and CDR2 FYEKMQ (reference sequence). DNA for the CDR3: TGTGCCAGCAGCCCCTTCGGGGGCGGGGGGGAGCGGGGAGATACGCAGTATTTT. The encoded protein is CASSPFGGGGERGDTQYF.

The table lists this clone with a few counts. V gene TRBV30 combines with J gene TRBJ1-6; 9 bases are shared with TRBD1. V shed 0 bases and J 10 bases; nucleotides not matched to a gene: 4. Germline V lookup: CDR1 GTSNPN, CDR2 SVGIG (reference sequence). This CDR3 is 14 amino acids long. The CDR3 is CAWSVQGARSPLHF. The CDR3 DNA reads as TGTGCCTGGAGTGTACAGGGGGCACGATCACCCCTCCACTTT.

The chain links TRBV7-9 to TRBJ2-1; D ambiguous. This CDR3 has 11 amino acids. Germline CDR1 is SEHNR and CDR2 is FQNEAQ (reference sequence). V shed 2 bases and J shed 8 bases, with 4 bases lying between them. The CDR3 region is CASSLTYEQFF. Written as DNA, the CDR3 is TGTGCCAGCAGCTTAACTTATGAGCAGTTCTTC.

This rearrangement joins TRBV27 to TRBJ1-1; D is unclear. The CDR3 is made up of 14 amino acids. Germline V gene data show CDR1 as MNHEY and CDR2 as SMNVEV (reference sequence). Trimming cost V 6 bases and J 5 bases, with 16 bases left between them. CDR3: CASSRVDSRTEAFF. The CDR3 nucleotides are TGTGCCAGCAGCCGCGTCGATTCTAGGACTGAAGCTTTCTTT.